A single sample gave rise to the 32 T cell receptor beta chains below, sequenced in a study of blood T cells in healthy people across ages (dated by TCRdb to between 2015 and 2017). The method was 5' RACE. The sequencing machine was an Illumina HiSeq 2500. A second roughly 7 to 11 cycle PCR used a sample-barcoded 5' primer and a J-beta primer mix. In-frame beta chains were kept once TCRdb had trimmed the public reads at Q25 with fastp and called clones with MiXCR. A single entry per CDR3 protein holds the most common genes and DNA from its merged rows. This sample comprises some 900,000 distinct CDR3 sequences, about 44% of them detected only once. Under 15% of the sample lies in the top ten. The sequenced sample was blood. The source is a man aged 25 to 40 in good health.

This clonotype was counted only a few times. The V gene is TRBV4-3, the J gene TRBJ2-7; 8 bases line up with TRBD1. CDR3 length: 15 amino acids. The V gene end was trimmed by 0 bases and the J gene end by 3 bases; junction bases not matched to a gene: 4. Germline V lookup: CDR1 LGHNA, CDR2 YSLEER. For the CDR3, the DNA is TGCGCCAGCAGCCAAGATCGGGGGACAGGCTACGAGCAGTACTTC. Its translation: CASSQDRGTGYEQYF.

This chain uses TRBV7-2 with TRBJ2-3; 10 bases are shared with TRBD2. After removal of 1 base from V and 6 bases from J, the junction contained 10 bases not matched to a gene. The CDR3 contains 17 residues. The germline gives CDR1 SGHTA, CDR2 FQGNSA. As DNA, the CDR3 is TGTGCCAGCAGCTTAGTTACTAGCGGGGCCGACGGGGATACGCAGTATTTT. Translation: CASSLVTSGADGDTQYF.

This clonotype appeared a few times. The rearrangement links TRBV20-1 to TRBJ2-5, with 7 nucleotides matching TRBD1. CDR3 length: 14 residues. Germline V lookup: CDR1 DFQATT, CDR2 SNEGSKA (reference sequence). The ends lost 1 base at V and 1 base at J; junction bases unmatched: 3. CDR3 nucleotides: TGCAGTGCTAGAGGGACAGGCCTCCAAGAGACCCAGTACTTC. As protein: CSARGTGLQETQYF.

The chain joins TRBV4-1 to TRBJ2-3; possibly TRBD1 or TRBD2 for D (6 bases each). The ends were cut back, 5 bases at V and 2 bases at J, with 14 bases in the middle. This CDR3 has 15 residues. In germline, CDR1 is MGHRA, CDR2 YSYEKL. DNA of the CDR3: TGCGCCAGCAGCTCCGGGGGCCAGAACACAGATACGCAGTATTTT. It encodes CASSSGGQNTDTQYF.

This clonotype was observed once. This sequence joins TRBV29-1 and TRBJ1-2, with D perhaps matching TRBD1 (5 bases). Germline assignment: CDR1 SQVTM and CDR2 ANQGSEA. The CDR3 is made up of 15 amino acids. Trimming stripped 0 bases from V and 3 bases from J, with 14 bases between. This CDR3 is CSVEDFRAGDYGYTF. In DNA, the CDR3 is TGCAGCGTTGAAGATTTCCGGGCGGGGGACTATGGCTACACCTTC.

The rearrangement uses TRBV27 and TRBJ1-6, with 8 bases aligning to TRBD1. Germline-derived CDR1 and CDR2 are MNHEY and SMNVEV (reference sequence). The length of the CDR3 is 14 residues. With V trimmed by 8 bases and J by 10 bases, 10 bases remained unmatched. The CDR3 loop is CASGTDRGRSPLHF. CDR3 sequence (DNA): TGTGCCAGCGGGACAGACAGGGGTCGGTCACCCCTCCACTTT.

CDR3 sequence reads: CASSDTGTGSKETQYF. The CDR3 region has the DNA TGTGCCAGCAGCGACACCGGGACAGGGAGTAAAGAGACCCAGTACTTC. The rearrangement joins TRBV7-9 to TRBJ2-4; 9 bases are shared with TRBD1. The DNA matches TRBJ2-5 better at its end, which makes the J call doubtful. Germline loops: CDR1 SEHNR, CDR2 FQNEAQ (reference sequence). The CDR3 consists of 16 residues.

This clonotype has more than one count but fewer than ten. The chain carries TRBV5-1 and TRBJ2-5; D is tentatively TRBD1 or TRBD2 (5 bases each). The CDR3 covers 13 residues. V was shortened by 4 bases and J by 1 base, with 8 bases between the two germline ends. Per the germline V gene, CDR1 is SGHRS and CDR2 is YFSETQ. CDR3 loop: CASSEGRQETQYF. The DNA of the CDR3 is TGCGCCAGCAGCGAGGGACGCCAAGAGACCCAGTACTTC.

The rearrangement uses TRBV19 and TRBJ2-3; no reliable D call. V lost 1 base to trimming and J lost 2 bases, with 10 bases between them. Germline values: CDR1 LNHDA, CDR2 SQIVND (reference sequence). CDR3 length: 15 residues. CDR3 sequence: CASSIVTGITDTQYF. CDR3 nucleotides: TGTGCCAGTAGTATAGTAACGGGTATCACAGATACGCAGTATTTT.

The gene calls are TRBV2 and TRBJ1-6; the D gene is possibly TRBD1 (5 bases). Trimming removed 7 bases from V and 6 bases from J, with 13 bases in between. Germline V gene sequence: CDR1 SNHLY, CDR2 FYNNEI. The CDR3 is 14 amino acids. The CDR3 DNA reads TGTGCCAGCACCGACAGCTTCCCTAATTCACCCCTCCACTTT. Translating gives CASTDSFPNSPLHF.

The CDR3 is CASSQVSVSRPFF. The CDR3 DNA is TGCGCCAGCAGCCAAGTGTCCGTCTCCCGGCCGTTCTTC. The chain couples TRBV4-1 to TRBJ2-1; no clear D gene. Germline values: CDR1 MGHRA, CDR2 YSYEKL. The CDR3 length is 13 residues. V shed 1 base and J shed 15 bases, with 16 bases lying between them.

The chain recombines TRBV20-1 with TRBJ1-1, with 10 nucleotides matching TRBD1. Germline V gene sequence: CDR1 DFQATT, CDR2 SNEGSKA (reference sequence). The CDR3 runs to 15 residues. With V trimmed by 6 bases and J by 3 bases, 10 bases remained unmatched. The CDR3 spells CSATTGGGGYTEAFF. The CDR3 DNA is TGCAGTGCAACGACAGGGGGCGGTGGGTACACTGAAGCTTTCTTT.

This clonotype was detected only a few times. V gene TRBV6-4 combines with J gene TRBJ2-1; no clear D. Germline V gene lookup returns CDR1 MRHNA and CDR2 SNTAGT. This CDR3 spans 14 amino acids. Trimming pared 3 bases from V and 12 bases from J, leaving 18 bases between. The CDR3 DNA reads as TGTGCCAGCAGTGAATCAACCCTAGGGTTTGGGCAGTTCTTC. Translation gives CASSESTLGFGQFF.

The chain links TRBV7-6 to TRBJ2-3; 12 bases fit TRBD1. CDR3 length: 19 amino acids. From germline, CDR1 is SGHVS and CDR2 FNYEAQ. The V segment lost 4 bases and the J segment 1 base; nucleotides outside the gene matches: 12. CDR3 sequence reads: CASSSPGQGAVVGTDTQYF. The CDR3 region has the DNA TGTGCCAGCAGCTCACCGGGACAGGGGGCCGTAGTAGGCACAGATACGCAGTATTTT.

The gene calls are TRBV29-1 and TRBJ2-1; TRBD2 agrees at 16 bases. The ends lost 3 bases at V and 4 bases at J; junction bases unmatched: 6. This CDR3 spans 17 amino acids. Germline loops: CDR1 SQVTM, CDR2 ANQGSEA. This CDR3 reads CSVEGLAGGLYYNEQFF. In DNA form, the CDR3 reads TGCAGCGTTGAGGGACTAGCGGGGGGGCTGTATTACAATGAGCAGTTCTTC.

The V gene is TRBV6-5, the J gene TRBJ2-5; 7 bases fit TRBD2. Germline-derived CDR1 and CDR2 are MNHEY and SVGAGI. Germline trimming cut 4 bases from V and 3 bases from J; bases unmatched to any gene: 8. This CDR3 comprises 15 residues. This chain's CDR3 is CASSSPRAGKETQYF. The CDR3 coding sequence is TGTGCCAGCAGTTCCCCCCGAGCGGGGAAAGAGACCCAGTACTTC.

The chain joins TRBV20-1 to TRBJ1-6; tentative D call: TRBD1 (5 bases). Per the germline V gene, CDR1 is DFQATT and CDR2 is SNEGSKA (reference sequence). The CDR3 is 14 amino acids. V gave up 5 bases and J gave up 5 bases, with 13 bases separating them. CDR3 sequence: CSARVGADNSPLHF. The CDR3, as DNA: TGCAGTGCTCGGGTAGGGGCTGATAATTCACCCCTCCACTTT.

The rearrangement links TRBV28 to TRBJ2-1; D unclear. The CDR3 covers 16 residues. Trimming cost V 4 bases and J 0 bases, with 13 bases left between them. The germline gives CDR1 MDHEN, CDR2 SYDVKM. The CDR3 bases are TGTGCCAGCAGTTGGGCTCGAGATAGCTCCTACAATGAGCAGTTCTTC. Translation: CASSWARDSSYNEQFF. Together with reference TRBV28 and TRBJ2-1, the CDR3 gives the full variable domain: DVKVTQSSRYLVKRTGEKVFLECVQDMDHENMFWYRQDPGLGLRLIYFSYDVKMKEKGDIPEGYSVSREKKERFSLILESASTNQTSMYLCASSWARDSSYNEQFFGPGTRLTVL.

In regard to this clonotype: A read error may explain this, as a much larger clone is one base away. The chain couples TRBV4-3 to TRBJ2-7, with D hard to call. With the DNA end fitting TRBJ2-5 better, the J assignment may be wrong. Looked up from germline, CDR1 is LGHNA and CDR2 is YSLEER. The CDR3 contains 15 residues. The CDR3 protein is CAGSQFSRVGETQYF. CDR3 coding DNA: TGCGCCGGCAGCCAGTTTTCCCGCGTGGGTGAGACCCAGTACTTC.

The rearrangement links TRBV11-2 to TRBJ2-3; D remains ambiguous. The CDR3 contains 15 residues. Germline V lookup: CDR1 SGHAT, CDR2 FQNNGV. V lost 5 bases, J lost 0 bases, and 12 bases lay in between. CDR3: CASSTLSVSTDTQYF. CDR3 in DNA: TGTGCCAGCAGCACCCTCAGCGTTAGCACAGATACGCAGTATTTT.

The chain recombines TRBV27 with TRBJ1-3; D ambiguous. CDR1 is MNHEY and CDR2 is SMNVEV in the germline V gene (reference sequence). V lost 0 bases to trimming and J lost 3 bases, with 9 bases between them. The CDR3 consists of 15 residues. CDR3 nucleotides: TGTGCCAGCAGTTTATCGCCCGGGATTGGAAACACCATATATTTT. Translating it yields CASSLSPGIGNTIYF.

The V gene is TRBV9, the J gene TRBJ1-1, with D hard to call. Germline V lookup: CDR1 SGDLS, CDR2 YYNGEE. This CDR3 has 13 residues. Trimming removed 0 bases from V and 8 bases from J, with 11 bases in between. In DNA, the CDR3 is TGTGCCAGCAGCGTAGGTCCGGATTCGGAAGCTTTCTTT. Its translation is CASSVGPDSEAFF.

The chain employs TRBV7-8 and TRBJ2-7; 8 bases match TRBD2. The CDR3 consists of 17 residues. Germline trimming cut 1 base from V and 0 bases from J; bases unmatched to any gene: 8. Germline loops: CDR1 SGHVS, CDR2 FQNEAQ. The CDR3 DNA reads as TGTGCCAGCAGCTTAGAGTGTGTCAGCGGGGGCTCCTACGAGCAGTACTTC. Its protein is CASSLECVSGGSYEQYF.

The V call is TRBV3-1, the J call TRBJ2-7; D might be TRBD2 (5 bases). The CDR3 loop spans 19 amino acids. From germline, CDR1 is LGHDT and CDR2 YNNKEL (reference sequence). V shed 4 bases and J shed 1 base, with 26 bases lying between them. The CDR3 DNA reads TGTGCCAGCAGCCTCGAAAAGACGCGGGTGGGTCCCAGATCCTACGAGCAGTACTTC. Amino acids: CASSLEKTRVGPRSYEQYF.

The rearrangement joins TRBV20-1 to TRBJ2-7, with D perhaps given as TRBD1 or TRBD2 (6 bases each). CDR3 length: 14 residues. CDR1 is DFQATT and CDR2 is SNEGSKA in the germline V gene (reference sequence). The ends were cut back, 3 bases at V and 0 bases at J, with 12 bases in the middle. CDR3 DNA sequence: TGCAGTGCTAGGGCAGGGGACTTCTCCTACGAGCAGTACTTC. Encoded protein: CSARAGDFSYEQYF.

The rearrangement uses TRBV7-3 and TRBJ2-3; maybe TRBD2 (6 bases). CDR3 size: 15 residues. Trimming shortened V by 0 bases and J by 3 bases, and 10 bases separated the two germline ends. Looked up from germline, CDR1 is SGHTA and CDR2 is FQGTGA. This chain's CDR3 is CASSLTGSPTDTQYF. DNA for the CDR3: TGTGCCAGCAGCTTAACCGGGAGCCCGACAGATACGCAGTATTTT.

A few counts support this clonotype. CDR3 DNA sequence: TGTGCCAGCAGCGTTCCCGGGCCTACGGAGACCCAGTACTTC. Its translation: CASSVPGPTETQYF. This chain joins TRBV9 and TRBJ2-4; D unresolved. The J call may be faulty, since TRBJ2-5 better matches the DNA end. Per germline, CDR1 SGDLS and CDR2 YYNGEE. This CDR3 region has 14 residues.

V and J are TRBV7-2 and TRBJ2-7; D unresolved. The germline V gene encodes CDR1 SGHTA and CDR2 FQGNSA. This CDR3 is 13 amino acids long. Trimming took off 9 bases at V and 0 bases at J, with 12 bases between the two ends. The CDR3 DNA sequence: TGTGCCAGTGGCTCGGGCAACTCCTACGAGCAGTACTTC. This sequence encodes CASGSGNSYEQYF.

The chain combines TRBV28 with TRBJ1-2; 7 bases align to TRBD1. Germline assignment: CDR1 MDHEN and CDR2 SYDVKM. Germline trimming cut 6 bases from V and 1 base from J; bases unmatched to any gene: 8. This CDR3 has 15 amino acids. CDR3 protein: CASRTGTVGNYGYTF. The CDR3 DNA sequence: TGTGCCAGCAGAACCGGGACAGTCGGTAACTATGGCTACACCTTC.

The chain uses TRBV27 and TRBJ2-7, with D perhaps matching TRBD1 (5 bases). The V end was cut by 6 bases, the J end by 2 bases, with 17 bases between. The germline gives CDR1 MNHEY, CDR2 SMNVEV (reference sequence). The CDR3 is 15 amino acids. CDR3 in amino acids: CASRDGPKGTYEQYF. DNA of the CDR3: TGTGCCAGCAGGGACGGCCCGAAGGGGACCTACGAGCAGTACTTC.

The J gene is TRBJ2-2, the V gene TRBV6-5, with TRBD2 matching 9 bases. The J segment lost 0 bases and the V segment lost 4 bases, leaving 6 bases of the junction unmatched. The germline CDR1 and CDR2 sequences are MNHEY and SVGAGI. This CDR3 region has 17 residues. CDR3 sequence (DNA): TGTGCCAGCAGTTCCCCTAGCGGGGCCTCGAACACCGGGGAGCTGTTTTTT. Translation: CASSSPSGASNTGELFF.

The sample holds many counts of this clonotype. V usage is TRBV5-1 and J usage is TRBJ2-3; D is perhaps TRBD1 or TRBD2 (5 bases each). The V gene's germline CDR1 is SGHRS and CDR2 YFSETQ. Trimming removed 4 bases from V and 2 bases from J, with 11 bases in between. This CDR3 has 14 residues. The CDR3 DNA reads as TGCGCCAGCAGCCCGGGACGGTCCACAGATACGCAGTATTTT. It encodes CASSPGRSTDTQYF.